Listed below are T cell receptor beta chains from one sample, sequenced in a study of radiotherapy plus CTLA-4 blockade in lung cancer. Some clones are missing from TCRdb's copy, which holds only in-frame ones; the method was immunoSEQ multiplex PCR. The table has some 38,000 clones, 70% to 80% seen once. Sequencing was performed on peripheral blood, taken from a patient treated with radiotherapy plus ipilimumab. The receptors derive from a human donor with non-small cell lung cancer who had stable disease on radiotherapy plus ipilimumab. Both conserved end residues are part of each CDR3. The order of the fields is J gene, V gene, D gene, clone size, CDR3 DNA, CDR3 protein. D genes are given only for firm matches. Size is stated for part of the rows, as once, few or many counts, or as a class when the clone is expanded.

TRBJ2-2 | TRBV18 | - | - | TGTGCCAGCGCCCGGCCGACTGACATCGGGGAGCTGTTTTTT | CASARPTDIGELFF
TRBJ1-2 | TRBV2 | - | - | TGTGCCAGCAGTGAAGAGGTGGGGGCGTTAGATGGCTACACCTTC | CASSEEVGALDGYTF
TRBJ2-2 | TRBV5-1 | - | medium-sized | TGCGCCAGCAGCTTGGACAGGGCGAACACCGGGGAGCTGTTTTTT | CASSLDRANTGELFF
TRBJ2-7 | TRBV19 | - | medium-sized | TGTGCCAGTAGTACCCCGGGTGGCCGGCTCCTCGAGCAGTACTTC | CASSTPGGRLLEQYF
TRBJ2-7 | TRBV10-1 | - | - | TGCGCCAGTAGTGATGGTTTGGGCTACGAGCAGTACTTC | CASSDGLGYEQYF
TRBJ1-2 | TRBV14 | TRBD1 | - | TGTGCCAGCAGCCAGGGACAGGGGCGCTCCTATGGCTACACCTTC | CASSQGQGRSYGYTF
TRBJ1-6 | TRBV6-5 | - | - | TGTGCCAGCAGGGGACTCAATTCACCCCTCCACTTT | CASRGLNSPLHF
TRBJ1-1 | TRBV18 | - | few | TGTGCCAGCTCACCACAGCTTATGGGGGGAGAGACTGAAGCTTTCTTT | CASSPQLMGGETEAFF
TRBJ2-7 | TRBV28 | - | - | TGTGCCAGCAGTTTAAACCACGAGCAGTACTTC | CASSLNHEQYF
TRBJ1-2 | TRBV27 | - | - | TGTGCCAGCAGTTTAATGGCCTTCGCACCCTATGGCTACACCTTC | CASSLMAFAPYGYTF
TRBJ2-1 | TRBV5-6 | - | once | TGTGCCAGCAGCTTGGGGACAGAACGATTCAGTTACAATGAGCAGTTCTTC | CASSLGTERFSYNEQFF
TRBJ2-7 | TRBV11-3 | TRBD1 | - | TGTGCCAGCAGCTCTGGACAGGGGAACGAGCAGTACTTC | CASSSGQGNEQYF
TRBJ2-7 | TRBV21-1 | - | - | TGTGCCAGCAGCAAAGTGAGAGGGACAGCCGCATCCTACGAGCAGTACTTC | CASSKVRGTAASYEQYF
TRBJ1-2 | TRBV19 | TRBD1 | - | TGTGCCAGTAGCCCAAACAGGGGGCCCGGCTATGGCTACACCTTC | CASSPNRGPGYGYTF
TRBJ1-2 | TRBV30 | - | - | TGTGCCTGGAATAGCGATCTCTACTATGGCTACACCTTC | CAWNSDLYYGYTF
TRBJ1-1 | TRBV9 | - | - | TGTGCCAGCAGCGTAGGGGAACAATCCAACACTGAAGCTTTCTTT | CASSVGEQSNTEAFF
TRBJ2-2 | TRBV5-1 | - | - | TGCGCCAGCTCGGGAGTGGGATCCACCGGGGAGCTGTTTTTT | CASSGVGSTGELFF
TRBJ2-1 | TRBV6-1 | - | - | TGTGCCAGCAGTGTTGGGAGCTCCTACAATGAGCAGTTCTTC | CASSVGSSYNEQFF
TRBJ1-1 | TRBV6-1 | - | once | TGTGCCAGCAGTGAACCACTCCGGACGAACACTGAAGCTTTCTTT | CASSEPLRTNTEAFF
TRBJ2-2 | TRBV11-2 | - | - | TGTGCCAGCAGCTTATTGGGGGAAAACACCGGGGAGCTGTTTTTT | CASSLLGENTGELFF
TRBJ2-2 | TRBV6-1 | - | - | TGTGCCAGCAGTGAAGTGGGCGGACTTAGGGAGCTGTTTTTT | CASSEVGGLRELFF
TRBJ2-2 | TRBV5-6 | TRBD1 | - | TGTGCCAGCAGCCAAAGATGGACAGGTCACACCGGGGAGCTGTTTTTT | CASSQRWTGHTGELFF
TRBJ2-7 | TRBV12-5 | - | - | TGTGCTAGTGCCAACTGGATTGTCTACGAGCAGTACTTC | CASANWIVYEQYF
TRBJ1-1 | TRBV6-5 | - | - | TGTGCCAGCAGTTATGGAAGGGGGGAAGCTTTCTTT | CASSYGRGEAFF
TRBJ1-1 | TRBV11-1 | - | - | TGTGCCAGCAGCTTACAGGGAGGGGACACTGAAGCTTTCTTT | CASSLQGGDTEAFF
TRBJ2-1 | TRBV6-1 | TRBD2 | - | TGTGCCAGCAGTGCCGCGACTAGCGGGGGGTTTCATGAGCAGTTCTTC | CASSAATSGGFHEQFF
TRBJ2-5 | TRBV25-1 | - | - | TGTGCCAGCAGTGATCAGAGGATACTCGAGGAGACCCAGTACTTC | CASSDQRILEETQYF
TRBJ1-2 | TRBV23-1 | TRBD1 | - | TGCGCCAGCAGTCAAACCGATACAGGGGGCGCAGATGGCTACACCTTC | CASSQTDTGGADGYTF
TRBJ2-7 | TRBV7-7 | TRBD2 | medium-sized | TGTGCCAGCAGCTTACCATCTAGCGGGGGGGCCTACGAGCAGTACTTC | CASSLPSSGGAYEQYF
TRBJ1-3 | TRBV5-4 | - | few | TGTGCCAGCAGCCGTACGACTCTCCGCTCTGGAAACACCATATATTTT | CASSRTTLRSGNTIYF
TRBJ2-3 | TRBV6-5 | TRBD2 | - | TGTGCCAGCAGTTACAAGGGACTAGTCCCGGATACGCAGTATTTT | CASSYKGLVPDTQYF
TRBJ2-3 | TRBV9 | - | - | TGTGCCAGCAGCGTCGACACAAGCACAGATACGCAGTATTTT | CASSVDTSTDTQYF
TRBJ1-1 | TRBV5-1 | TRBD1 | - | TGCGCCAGCAGCTGGGACAGGACGGGTCCGTCGAACACTGAAGCTTTCTTT | CASSWDRTGPSNTEAFF
TRBJ1-1 | TRBV5-5 | - | few | TGTGCCAGCAGCTTGGCCTTGACAGCCGGCACTGAAGCTTTCTTT | CASSLALTAGTEAFF
TRBJ1-1 | TRBV11-2 | - | once | TGTGCCAGCAGCTCCCCCGCAGTAACGAACACTGAAGCTTTCTTT | CASSSPAVTNTEAFF
TRBJ1-2 | TRBV6-5 | - | - | TGTGCCAGCAGTTACCTGGGGGCGAGCTATGGCTACACCTTC | CASSYLGASYGYTF
TRBJ1-1 | TRBV18 | - | - | TGTGCCAGCTCAGGGGACCGGGACACTGAAGCTTTCTTT | CASSGDRDTEAFF
TRBJ2-2 | TRBV7-2 | - | - | TGTGCCAGCAGCTTACGTGTCGCGAACACCGGGGAGCTGTTTTTT | CASSLRVANTGELFF
TRBJ2-5 | TRBV5-1 | - | - | TGCGCCAGCACCCGGGGGCTAGCGGAAGAGACCCAGTACTTC | CASTRGLAEETQYF
TRBJ1-1 | TRBV29-1 | - | - | TGCAGCGTTGGGAGGGGGTTGGGCACTGAAGCTTTCTTT | CSVGRGLGTEAFF
TRBJ1-1 | TRBV11-2 | - | - | TGTGCCAGCAGCCTGACGAGGATGAACACTGAAGCTTTCTTT | CASSLTRMNTEAFF
TRBJ2-5 | TRBV7-2 | - | - | TGTGCCAGCAGCTTAGCTAGGACTCTGCAAGAGACCCAGTACTTC | CASSLARTLQETQYF
TRBJ2-2 | TRBV19 | - | - | TGTGCCAGTAGTGCGTACAGTGGGGCTGGGGAGCTGTTTTTT | CASSAYSGAGELFF
TRBJ1-2 | TRBV28 | TRBD1 | once | TGTGCCAGCAGTTCACAGGGGTATGGCTACACCTTC | CASSSQGYGYTF
TRBJ1-5 | TRBV5-6 | - | - | TGTGCCAGCAGCTCAGACCGGGAGGGCTCGGGCAATAGCAATCAGCCCCAGCATTTT | CASSSDREGSGNSNQPQHF
TRBJ1-2 | TRBV6-1 | - | once | TGTGCCAGCAGTGAAGCGGGGTACAACTATGGCTACACCTTC | CASSEAGYNYGYTF
TRBJ2-1 | TRBV6-5 | - | - | TGTGCCAGCAGTTACTCGAATCCGACAGACAATGAGCAGTTCTTC | CASSYSNPTDNEQFF
TRBJ2-4 | TRBV5-8 | TRBD1 | - | TGTGCCAGCAGCCGGGCTCCGAGACAGGGGCGCGTCTTC | CASSRAPRQGRVF
TRBJ1-1 | TRBV2 | TRBD1 | - | TGTGCCAGCACCCAAAGTCCGGGACAGGGAGGGACTGAAGCTTTCTTT | CASTQSPGQGGTEAFF
TRBJ2-6 | TRBV5-4 | - | - | TGTGCCAGCAGCTCCCGGGCCTCAGTACACTCTGGGGCCAACGTCCTGACTTTC | CASSSRASVHSGANVLTF
TRBJ1-3 | TRBV27 | - | - | TGTGCCAGCAGCCCGAACGGTGGGGGTGGAAACACCATATATTTT | CASSPNGGGGNTIYF
TRBJ2-7 | TRBV5-8 | TRBD1 | - | TGTGCCAGCAGCTTTGGGGACAGAAACATCTACGAGCAGTACTTC | CASSFGDRNIYEQYF
TRBJ2-5 | TRBV19 | - | - | TGTGCCAGTAGATTACGCAAACAAGAGACCCAGTACTTC | CASRLRKQETQYF
TRBJ2-1 | TRBV5-1 | - | few | TGCGCCAGCAGCCGTACTCCGATTAGCTCCTACAATGAGCAGTTCTTC | CASSRTPISSYNEQFF
TRBJ1-3 | TRBV5-3 | - | - | TGTGCCAGAAGCTTAAGGACGGCTGGAAACACCATATATTTT | CARSLRTAGNTIYF
TRBJ2-3 | TRBV18 | TRBD2 | - | TGTGCCAGCTCACCTTATGGGACTAGCGTGCCAGATACGCAGTATTTT | CASSPYGTSVPDTQYF
TRBJ1-2 | TRBV16 | - | - | TGTGCCAGCAGCCAGGGTTCTCCCAGTGGCTACACCTTC | CASSQGSPSGYTF